Listed below are T cell receptor beta chains from one sample, sequenced in a study of CD8 T cells in Susac syndrome. MiXCR was run by TCRdb on the immunoSEQ multiplex PCR reads, yielding one entry per CDR3 protein. The sample carries about 200,000 distinct CDR3 sequences, 85% to 95% recorded once. The sequenced material came from CD4+ T cells from PBMCs. The receptors here all came from a human donor in good health. Each CDR3 is given with its conserved first and last residue. The order of the fields is V gene, J gene, D gene, clone size, CDR3 DNA, CDR3 protein. D genes are given only for firm matches. Rows give clone size only sometimes, using once, few, many, or a class for an expanded clone.

TRBV3-1	TRBJ2-1	.	.	TGTGCCAGCAGCCAAGCCAGATTGTACAATGAGCAGTTCTTC	CASSQARLYNEQFF
TRBV4-3	TRBJ2-1	.	.	TGCGCCAGCAGCCAAGGGGACTCCCAGACACAGAATGAGCAGTTCTTC	CASSQGDSQTQNEQFF
TRBV12-3/TRBV12-4	TRBJ1-2	TRBD1	.	TGTGCCAGCAGTCGAACAGGGGAATCGGGGGGCTACACCTTC	CASSRTGESGGYTF
TRBV20-1	TRBJ2-5	TRBD2	.	TGCAGTGCTAGAGACATGTTAGCGGGAGGGGAGACCCAGTACTTC	CSARDMLAGGETQYF
TRBV24-1	TRBJ2-3	TRBD2	.	TGTGCCACCAGTGATCTGACGACTAGCACGCAGTATTTT	CATSDLTTSTQYF
TRBV19	TRBJ2-1	TRBD1	.	TGTGCCAGTAGTATAGGCGCACAGGGGGCCTATGAGCAGTTCTTC	CASSIGAQGAYEQFF
TRBV5-4	TRBJ2-3	.	.	TGTGCCAGCAGCTTAAAGGGGGGGACAGATACGCAGTATTTT	CASSLKGGTDTQYF
TRBV11-3	TRBJ1-1	.	once	TGTGCCAGCAGTTCCGGGCCTTACACTGAAGCTTTCTTT	CASSSGPYTEAFF
TRBV20-1	TRBJ2-1	TRBD1	.	TGCAGTGTTCCGGGACAGAACGACGATGAGCAGTTCTTC	CSVPGQNDDEQFF
TRBV27	TRBJ2-1	.	.	TGTGCCAGCAGTTCCTATCGAAGCTCCTACAATGAGCAGTTCTTC	CASSSYRSSYNEQFF
TRBV9	TRBJ2-1	.	.	TGTGCCAGCAGCTACGAGGCGGCGGGACCCCTCAATGAGCAGTTCTTC	CASSYEAAGPLNEQFF
TRBV6-5	TRBJ2-3	TRBD2	.	TGTGCCAGCAGTTACCCAAGACTAGCGGGCACAGATACGCAGTATTTT	CASSYPRLAGTDTQYF
TRBV30	TRBJ2-5	TRBD2	.	TGTGCCTGGAGAGATAGCGGGAGCGTGCAAGAGACCCAGTACTTC	CAWRDSGSVQETQYF
TRBV29-1	TRBJ2-1	.	.	TGCAGCGTTGTACCGGGACTGGGCACTTGGGAGCAGTTCTTC	CSVVPGLGTWEQFF
TRBV12-3/TRBV12-4	TRBJ2-1	TRBD2	.	TGTGCCAGCAGTTTTAGCGGGGGGGCGTGGGAGCAGTTCTTC	CASSFSGGAWEQFF
TRBV29-1	TRBJ1-1	.	.	TGCAGCGTTGAAGACTCCGGAGGAATGAACACTGAAGCTTTCTTT	CSVEDSGGMNTEAFF
TRBV9	TRBJ2-1	TRBD2	.	TGTGCCAGCAGCGTTACTAGCGGGGGGGCGGATGAGCAGTTCTTC	CASSVTSGGADEQFF
TRBV3-1	TRBJ1-5	.	.	TGTGCCAGCAGCCAAGATTCGTGGCATGATCAGCCCCAGCATTTT	CASSQDSWHDQPQHF
TRBV24-1	TRBJ2-7	.	.	TGTGCCACCAGTGACACCGGGACGGGGGAGCAGTACTTC	CATSDTGTGEQYF
TRBV29-1	TRBJ1-5	.	.	TGCAGCGTTGGCCTGGGTGGAAATCAGCCCCAGCATTTT	CSVGLGGNQPQHF
TRBV29-1	TRBJ2-5	.	.	TGCAGCGTGGGGACATTACAAGAGACCCAGTACTTC	CSVGTLQETQYF
TRBV9	TRBJ2-1	.	.	TGTGCCAGCAGCGTAGAACAGATCGGTGAGCAGTTCTTC	CASSVEQIGEQFF
TRBV15	TRBJ2-7	.	.	TGTGCCACCAGCGGCCTGGGGGGACCCTACGAGCAGTACTTC	CATSGLGGPYEQYF
TRBV28	TRBJ2-1	.	.	TGTGCCAGCAGTTTGGACGACTACAATGAGCAGTTCTTC	CASSLDDYNEQFF
TRBV5-1	TRBJ2-1	.	.	TGCGCCAGCAGGAAGCCAGGGGAGAATGAGCAGTTCTTC	CASRKPGENEQFF
TRBV29-1	TRBJ2-3	.	.	TGCAGCGTTGCGTCAGAGGGGGACACAGATACGCAGTATTTT	CSVASEGDTDTQYF
TRBV20-1	TRBJ2-1	TRBD1	.	TGCAGTCCCCAGAACCGACAGGGTAGAAATGAGCAGTTCTTC	CSPQNRQGRNEQFF